This TCR beta chain derives from a study of blood T cell repertoires in COVID-19. For the study at large: Sample material is recorded as cDNA or gDNA derived from T cells, B-cell-depleted T cells, or PBMCs.

V was shortened by 2 bases and J by 1 base, with 19 bases between the two germline ends. The CDR3 length is 18 residues. Germline assignment: CDR1 MNHEY and CDR2 SMNVEV (reference sequence). The protocol was immunoSEQ multiplex PCR, while the TCRdb copy is restricted to in-frame clones and leaves out a portion. The table shows about 100,000 clones, with approximately 87% occurring only once. Source material: peripheral blood. The chain uses TRBV27 and TRBJ2-3; tentative D call: TRBD2 (7 bases). The TCR sequence derives from a human donor in a cohort sampled during active COVID-19. Here the CDR3 DNA reads TGTGCCAGCAGTTTACTCCGGGGGGCAGGGCGGGGCACAGATACGCAGTATTTT. Its protein product is CASSLLRGAGRGTDTQYF.